This T cell receptor (beta chain) is drawn from a study of T cells after yellow fever vaccination. Study conclusions and caveats: A minor fraction of clonotypes spanned both CD4 and CD8 compartments.

TCRdb reanalysed the 5' RACE reads using MiXCR and keeps one entry per CDR3 protein. The sample has hundreds of thousands of distinct CDR3 sequences; around 12% are singletons. In this sample, this clonotype turned up many times. Its antigen is still unknown. The TCR originated in a man aged 18 to 30 who received the YFV17D yellow fever vaccine. The material was CD4+ T cells sorted from PBMCs, obtained 15 days after the yellow fever booster vaccination.

The CDR3 coding sequence is TGTGCCAGCAGCCTACAGGGTAGCAATCAGCCCCAGCATTTT. Protein product: CASSLQGSNQPQHF. This chain uses TRBV4-2 with TRBJ1-5; D is perhaps TRBD1 (6 bases). The CDR3 sequence is 14 residues long. Trimming pared 4 bases from V and 0 bases from J, leaving 7 bases between. CDR1 is LGHNA and CDR2 is YNFKEQ in the germline V gene.